A selection of T cell receptor beta chains follows, all from one sample in a study of blood T cell repertoires in COVID-19. Some clones are missing from TCRdb's copy, which holds only in-frame ones; the method was immunoSEQ multiplex PCR. In the table there are some 230,000 clones, 84% of which are singletons. The specimen was peripheral blood. The receptors were sampled from a woman in her 30s who had recovered from COVID-19. The CDR3 runs from the conserved cysteine through the conserved F or W. A D gene is named only where the DNA matches it firmly. Size is omitted from some rows. Given values are once, few, many or a class for expanded clones.

V	size	J	D	CDR3	DNA
TRBV28	NA	TRBJ2-1	TRBD2	CASSNILAGYNEQFF	TGTGCCAGCAGTAATATCCTAGCGGGCTACAATGAGCAGTTCTTC
TRBV9	NA	TRBJ2-1	NA	CASSAWRSSPSHEQFF	TGTGCCAGCAGCGCGTGGAGGAGTAGTCCGAGTCATGAGCAGTTCTTC
TRBV30	NA	TRBJ1-3	NA	CAWSAWAENTIYF	TGTGCCTGGAGTGCGTGGGCCGAAAACACCATATATTTT
TRBV19	NA	TRBJ1-4	TRBD1	CASSDREGEKLFF	TGTGCCAGTTCGGACAGGGAAGGGGAAAAACTGTTTTTT
TRBV5-8	NA	TRBJ1-2	NA	CASSLGQAGGGYTF	TGTGCCAGCAGCTTAGGCCAAGCGGGAGGTGGCTACACCTTC
TRBV7-9	NA	TRBJ1-2	TRBD1	CASSPTGVAYGYTF	TGTGCCAGCAGCCCAACAGGGGTGGCCTATGGCTACACCTTC
TRBV27	NA	TRBJ2-7	NA	CASSPGASGAILREQYF	TGTGCCAGCAGCCCAGGGGCTAGCGGAGCTATACTACGCGAGCAGTACTTC
TRBV9	NA	TRBJ2-5	TRBD2	CASSPGLAGRETQYF	TGTGCCAGCAGCCCCGGACTAGCGGGCAGAGAGACCCAGTACTTC
TRBV2	NA	TRBJ2-3	TRBD2	CASSELRAGVLAGRTDTQYF	TGTGCCAGCAGTGAATTAAGGGCGGGAGTACTAGCGGGTAGGACAGATACGCAGTATTTT
TRBV19	NA	TRBJ2-1	TRBD2	CASSILYTTSGNYFSYNEQFF	TGTGCCAGTAGTATCTTGTATACTACTAGCGGGAACTACTTCTCCTACAATGAGCAGTTCTTC
TRBV7-8	NA	TRBJ2-7	TRBD2	CASSLPAGNSYEQYF	TGTGCCAGCAGCTTACCAGCGGGGAACTCCTACGAGCAGTACTTC
TRBV19	few	TRBJ2-7	NA	CASSALTGHEQYF	TGTGCCAGTTCTGCCCTGACAGGCCACGAGCAGTACTTC
TRBV27	NA	TRBJ2-1	TRBD2	CASSLGGGRPYNEQFF	TGTGCCAGCAGTTTAGGTGGCGGGAGACCCTACAATGAGCAGTTCTTC
TRBV5-6	once	TRBJ2-5	NA	CASSFRETQYF	TGTGCCAGCAGCTTCAGGGAGACCCAGTACTTC
TRBV3-1/TRBV3-2	NA	TRBJ2-3	NA	CATSATSSRSDTQYF	TGTGCCACCTCGGCCACTAGTTCAAGGTCAGATACGCAGTATTTT
TRBV11-1	few	TRBJ1-2	TRBD1	CASSPDRGKGYTF	TGTGCCAGCAGCCCAGACAGGGGCAAGGGCTACACCTTC
TRBV7-9	NA	TRBJ2-1	TRBD2	CASSYGLAGVVNEQFF	TGTGCCAGCAGCTACGGACTAGCGGGAGTAGTGAATGAGCAGTTCTTC
TRBV7-6	NA	TRBJ1-3	NA	CASSLAGRGPRGNTIYF	TGTGCCAGCAGCTTAGCGGGGCGGGGGCCCCGGGGAAACACCATATATTTT
TRBV7-9	NA	TRBJ2-2	NA	CASSPQGGSGELFF	TGTGCCAGCAGCCCCCAAGGAGGTTCCGGGGAGCTGTTTTTT
TRBV28	NA	TRBJ2-1	NA	CASSFNGLLPNNEQFF	TGTGCCAGCAGTTTTAACGGACTCCTACCCAACAATGAGCAGTTCTTC
TRBV28	NA	TRBJ2-7	TRBD1	CASRRGTGDPYEQYF	TGTGCCAGCAGGAGAGGGACAGGGGACCCCTACGAGCAGTACTTC
TRBV7-9	NA	TRBJ1-2	NA	CASSLEQLYGYTF	TGTGCCAGCAGCTTAGAACAGCTCTATGGCTACACCTTC
TRBV5-4	once	TRBJ2-2	TRBD2	CASSLRTSGSTGELFF	TGTGCCAGCAGCCTTAGGACTAGCGGGAGTACCGGGGAGCTGTTTTTT
TRBV27	once	TRBJ2-3	NA	CASSSIGEAGSPGGTDTQYF	TGTGCCAGCAGCTCTATTGGGGAAGCCGGGAGCCCCGGCGGTACAGATACGCAGTATTTT
TRBV28	NA	TRBJ2-3	NA	CASSFSDIGRTQYF	TGTGCCAGCAGTTTCTCGGACATCGGGCGTACGCAGTATTTT
TRBV12-3/TRBV12-4	NA	TRBJ2-1	NA	CASSFGTLNEQFF	TGTGCCAGCAGTTTCGGGACTCTCAATGAGCAGTTCTTC
TRBV2	NA	TRBJ1-5	TRBD1	CASSVRGLNQPQHF	TGTGCCAGCAGTGTCAGGGGGCTCAATCAGCCCCAGCATTTT
TRBV27	NA	TRBJ1-5	TRBD1	CASGGTVEPQHF	TGTGCCAGCGGAGGGACAGTCGAGCCCCAGCATTTT
TRBV9	NA	TRBJ2-7	TRBD1	CASSPSAGTGSYEQYF	TGTGCCAGCAGCCCGAGCGCCGGGACAGGGTCCTACGAGCAGTACTTC
TRBV6-1	NA	TRBJ1-5	TRBD1	CASSGTGTGGHQPQHF	TGTGCCAGCAGTGGTACTGGGACAGGGGGGCACCAGCCCCAGCATTTT
TRBV9	NA	TRBJ2-3	TRBD2	CASSVAGAVDTQYF	TGTGCCAGCAGCGTCGCGGGAGCTGTAGATACGCAGTATTTT
TRBV5-4	NA	TRBJ2-1	TRBD1	CASSYSGTGNEQFF	TGTGCCAGCAGCTACTCCGGGACAGGGAATGAGCAGTTCTTC
TRBV28	NA	TRBJ2-7	TRBD2	CASASGSTHEQYF	TGTGCCAGCGCAAGCGGGAGTACCCACGAGCAGTACTTC
TRBV11-2	NA	TRBJ1-5	TRBD1	CASSLGQGEYSQHF	TGTGCCAGCAGCCTTGGCCAGGGGGAATATTCCCAGCATTTT
TRBV28	NA	TRBJ2-3	NA	CASSNRGAGTQYF	TGTGCCAGCAGTAATCGGGGGGCTGGTACGCAGTATTTT
TRBV28	NA	TRBJ2-2	TRBD2	CASSLAGGYSGELFF	TGTGCCAGCAGTTTAGCGGGAGGGTACTCCGGGGAGCTGTTTTTT
TRBV3-1/TRBV3-2	NA	TRBJ1-2	TRBD1	CASSHRTPGQGLSGYTF	TGTGCCAGCAGCCATCGAACTCCGGGACAGGGCCTTTCTGGCTACACCTTC
TRBV10-2	NA	TRBJ1-2	NA	CASRATGKANYGYTF	TGCGCCAGCAGGGCTACAGGGAAAGCTAACTATGGCTACACCTTC
TRBV19	NA	TRBJ2-3	TRBD1	CASIADRGSDTQYF	TGTGCCAGTATCGCGGACAGGGGTTCAGATACGCAGTATTTT
TRBV7-6	NA	TRBJ2-1	TRBD2	CASSSWTSGVNNEQFF	TGTGCCAGCAGCTCCTGGACTAGCGGGGTTAACAATGAGCAGTTCTTC
TRBV6-5	NA	TRBJ2-7	NA	CASSRDSLGEQYF	TGTGCCAGCAGTAGGGACTCACTGGGGGAGCAGTACTTC